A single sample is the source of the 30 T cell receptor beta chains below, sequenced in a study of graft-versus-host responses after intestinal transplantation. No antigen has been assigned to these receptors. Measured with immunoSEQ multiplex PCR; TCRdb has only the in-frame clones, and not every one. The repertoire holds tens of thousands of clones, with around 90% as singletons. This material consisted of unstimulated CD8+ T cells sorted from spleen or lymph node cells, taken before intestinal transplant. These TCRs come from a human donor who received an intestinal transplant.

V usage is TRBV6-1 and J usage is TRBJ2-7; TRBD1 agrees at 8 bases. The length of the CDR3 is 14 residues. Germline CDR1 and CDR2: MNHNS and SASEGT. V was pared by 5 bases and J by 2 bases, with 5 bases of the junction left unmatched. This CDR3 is CASSLQTGAYEQYF. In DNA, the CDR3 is TGTGCCAGCAGTCTTCAGACAGGGGCCTACGAGCAGTACTTC.

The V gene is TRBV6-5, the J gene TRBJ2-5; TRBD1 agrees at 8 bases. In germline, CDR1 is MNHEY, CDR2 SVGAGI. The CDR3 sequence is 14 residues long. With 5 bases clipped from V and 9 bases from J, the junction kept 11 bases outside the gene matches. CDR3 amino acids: CASSIRTGRWPQYF. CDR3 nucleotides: TGTGCCAGCAGTATTCGGACAGGGCGGTGGCCCCAGTACTTC.

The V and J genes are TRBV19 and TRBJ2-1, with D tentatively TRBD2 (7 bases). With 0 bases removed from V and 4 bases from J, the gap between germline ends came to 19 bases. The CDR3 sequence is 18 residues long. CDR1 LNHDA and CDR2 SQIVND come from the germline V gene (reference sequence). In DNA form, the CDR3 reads TGTGCCAGTAGTATAGATGGGGGGGCCGGGACAACTTACAATGAGCAGTTCTTC. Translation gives CASSIDGGAGTTYNEQFF.

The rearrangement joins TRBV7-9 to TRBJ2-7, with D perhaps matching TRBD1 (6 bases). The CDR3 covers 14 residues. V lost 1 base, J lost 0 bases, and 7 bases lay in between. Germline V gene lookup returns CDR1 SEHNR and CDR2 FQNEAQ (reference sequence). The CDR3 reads CASSLGTDSYEQYF. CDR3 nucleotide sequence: TGTGCCAGCAGCTTAGGGACAGACTCCTACGAGCAGTACTTC. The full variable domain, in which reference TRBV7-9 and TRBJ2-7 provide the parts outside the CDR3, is DTGVSQNPRHKITKRGQNVTFRCDPISEHNRLYWYRQTLGQGPEFLTYFQNEAQLEKSRLLSDRFSAERPKGSFSTLEIQRTEQGDSAMYLCASSLGTDSYEQYFGPGTRLTVT.

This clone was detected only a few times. The CDR3 bases are TGTGCCAGCAGTTTAACCGTGTACAGGGACACCTACGAGCAGTACTTC. This sequence encodes CASSLTVYRDTYEQYF. The chain recombines TRBV6-6 with TRBJ2-7, with a possible D match to TRBD1 (6 bases). V lost 4 bases and J lost 2, with 18 bases in between. The CDR3 runs to 16 residues. Germline V CDR1 and CDR2: MNHNY, SVGAGI (reference sequence).

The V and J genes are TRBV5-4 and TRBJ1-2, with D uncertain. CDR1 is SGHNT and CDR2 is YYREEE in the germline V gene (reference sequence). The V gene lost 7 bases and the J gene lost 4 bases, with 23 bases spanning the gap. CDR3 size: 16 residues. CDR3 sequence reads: CASEPRIPGKTYGYTF. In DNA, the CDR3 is TGTGCCAGCGAGCCACGCATACCAGGAAAGACCTATGGCTACACCTTC.

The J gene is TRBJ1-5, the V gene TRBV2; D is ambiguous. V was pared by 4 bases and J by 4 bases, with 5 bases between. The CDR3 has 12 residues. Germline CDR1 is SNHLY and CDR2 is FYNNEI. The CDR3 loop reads CASSGGNQPQHF. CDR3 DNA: TGTGCCAGCAGTGGAGGGAATCAGCCCCAGCATTTT. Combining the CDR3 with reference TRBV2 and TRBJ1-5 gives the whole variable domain EPEVTQTPSHQVTQMGQEVILRCVPISNHLYFYWYRQILGQKVEFLVSFYNNEISEKSEIFDDQFSVERPDGSNFTLKIRSTKLEDSAMYFCASSGGNQPQHFGDGTRLSIL.

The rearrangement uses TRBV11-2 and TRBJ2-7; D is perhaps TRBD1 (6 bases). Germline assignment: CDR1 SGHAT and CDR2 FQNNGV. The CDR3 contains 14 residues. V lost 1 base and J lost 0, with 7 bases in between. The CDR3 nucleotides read TGTGCCAGCAGCTTAGGGACAGCCTCCTACGAGCAGTACTTC. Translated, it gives CASSLGTASYEQYF.

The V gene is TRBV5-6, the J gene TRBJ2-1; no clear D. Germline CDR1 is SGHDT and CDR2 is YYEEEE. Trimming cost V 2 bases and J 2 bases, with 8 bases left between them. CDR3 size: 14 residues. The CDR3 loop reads CASSFEGPYNEQFF. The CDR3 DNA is TGTGCCAGCAGCTTTGAAGGTCCCTACAATGAGCAGTTCTTC.

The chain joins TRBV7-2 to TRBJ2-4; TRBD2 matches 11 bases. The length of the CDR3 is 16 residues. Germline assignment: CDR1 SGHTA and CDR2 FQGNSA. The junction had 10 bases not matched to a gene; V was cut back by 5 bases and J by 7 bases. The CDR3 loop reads CASSPPKLAGANIQYF. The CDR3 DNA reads TGTGCCAGCAGCCCACCTAAACTAGCGGGAGCCAACATTCAGTACTTC.

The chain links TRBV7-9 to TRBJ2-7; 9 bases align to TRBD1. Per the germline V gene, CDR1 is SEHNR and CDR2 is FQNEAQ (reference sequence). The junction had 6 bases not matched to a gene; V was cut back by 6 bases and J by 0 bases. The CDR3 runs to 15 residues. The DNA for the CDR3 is TGTGCCAGCAGTTCACCGGGACAGGGCTCCTACGAGCAGTACTTC. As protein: CASSSPGQGSYEQYF.

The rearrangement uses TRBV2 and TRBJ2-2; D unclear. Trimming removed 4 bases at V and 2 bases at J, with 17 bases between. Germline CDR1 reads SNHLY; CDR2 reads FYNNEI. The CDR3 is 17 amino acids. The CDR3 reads CASSVIDGSDNTGELFF. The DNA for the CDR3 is TGTGCCAGCAGTGTAATCGATGGGTCAGACAACACCGGGGAGCTGTTTTTT.

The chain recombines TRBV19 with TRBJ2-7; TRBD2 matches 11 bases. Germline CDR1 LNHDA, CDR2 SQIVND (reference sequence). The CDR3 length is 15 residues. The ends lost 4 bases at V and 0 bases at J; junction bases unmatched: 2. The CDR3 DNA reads TGTGCCAGTAGTACCCTAGCGGGGGGCTCCTACGAGCAGTACTTC. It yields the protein CASSTLAGGSYEQYF.

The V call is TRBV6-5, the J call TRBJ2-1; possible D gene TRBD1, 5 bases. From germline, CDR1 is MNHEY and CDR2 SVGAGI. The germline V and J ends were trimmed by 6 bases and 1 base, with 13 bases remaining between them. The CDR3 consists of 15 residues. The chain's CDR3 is CASRSAAGSYNEQFF. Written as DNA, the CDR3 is TGTGCCAGCAGGTCGGCGGCAGGGTCCTACAATGAGCAGTTCTTC.

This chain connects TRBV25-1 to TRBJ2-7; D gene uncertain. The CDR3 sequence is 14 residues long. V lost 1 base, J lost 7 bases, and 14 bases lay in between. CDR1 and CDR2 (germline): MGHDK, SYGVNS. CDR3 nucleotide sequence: TGTGCCAGCAGTGAATTCGGCCAGGTTTTTGAGCAGTACTTC. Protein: CASSEFGQVFEQYF.

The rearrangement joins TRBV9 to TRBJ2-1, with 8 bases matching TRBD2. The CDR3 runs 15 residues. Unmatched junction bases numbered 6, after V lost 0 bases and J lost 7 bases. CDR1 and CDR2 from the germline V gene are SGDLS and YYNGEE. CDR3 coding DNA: TGTGCCAGCAGCGTAGATAACGGGGGGGCAAATGAGCAGTTCTTC. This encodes CASSVDNGGANEQFF.

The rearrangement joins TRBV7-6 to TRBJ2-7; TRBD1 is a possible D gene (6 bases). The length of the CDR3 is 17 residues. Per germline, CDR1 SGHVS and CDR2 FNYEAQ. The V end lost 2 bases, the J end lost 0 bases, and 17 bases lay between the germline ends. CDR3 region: CASSLKWTALSSYEQYF. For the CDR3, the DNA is TGTGCCAGCAGCTTAAAGTGGACAGCGCTGAGCTCCTACGAGCAGTACTTC.

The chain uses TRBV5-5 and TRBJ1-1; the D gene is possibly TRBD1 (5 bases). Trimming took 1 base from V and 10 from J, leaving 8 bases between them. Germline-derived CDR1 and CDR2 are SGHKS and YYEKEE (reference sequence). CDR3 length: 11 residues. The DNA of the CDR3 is TGTGCCAGCAGCTTGATCGGGGGAGCTTTCTTT. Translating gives CASSLIGGAFF. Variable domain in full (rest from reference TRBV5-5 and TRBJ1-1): DAGVTQSPTHLIKTRGQQVTLRCSPISGHKSVSWYQQVLGQGPQFIFQYYEKEERGRGNFPDRFSARQFPNYSSELNVNALLLGDSALYLCASSLIGGAFFGQGTRLTVV.

The DNA of the CDR3 is TGTGCCAGCAGTTTAGGGGCAGGGTCCGGCTACACCTTC. It translates to CASSLGAGSGYTF. The chain is built from TRBV27 and TRBJ1-2; D perhaps matches TRBD1 (5 bases). Germline CDR1 MNHEY, CDR2 SMNVEV (reference sequence). The CDR3 runs 13 residues. V was trimmed by 2 bases and J by 8 bases, leaving 12 bases between them.

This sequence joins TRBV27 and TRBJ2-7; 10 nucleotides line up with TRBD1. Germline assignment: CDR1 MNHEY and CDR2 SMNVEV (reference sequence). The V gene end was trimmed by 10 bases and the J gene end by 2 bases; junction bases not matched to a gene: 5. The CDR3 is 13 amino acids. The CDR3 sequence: CAIKGTGAYEQYF. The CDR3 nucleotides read TGTGCCATAAAAGGGACAGGGGCCTACGAGCAGTACTTC.

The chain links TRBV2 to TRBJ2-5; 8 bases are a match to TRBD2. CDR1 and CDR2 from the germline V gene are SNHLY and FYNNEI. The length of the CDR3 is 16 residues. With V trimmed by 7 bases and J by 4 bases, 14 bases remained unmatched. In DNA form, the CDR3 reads TGTGCCAGCACAGTCGGGACTAGGGTTTCAGGAGAGACCCAGTACTTC. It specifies CASTVGTRVSGETQYF.

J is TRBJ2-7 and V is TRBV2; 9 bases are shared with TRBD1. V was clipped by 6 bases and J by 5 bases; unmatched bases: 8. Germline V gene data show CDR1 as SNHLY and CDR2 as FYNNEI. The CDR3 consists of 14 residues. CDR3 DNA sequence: TGTGCCAGCAGCGGGACAGGGACAGGCGACGAGCAGTACTTC. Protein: CASSGTGTGDEQYF.

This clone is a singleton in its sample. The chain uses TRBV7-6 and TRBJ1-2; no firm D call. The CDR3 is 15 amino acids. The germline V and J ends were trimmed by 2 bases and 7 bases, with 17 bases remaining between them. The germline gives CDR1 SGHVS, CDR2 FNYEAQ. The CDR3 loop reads CASSLLPHPLIGYTF. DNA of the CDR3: TGTGCCAGCAGCTTACTTCCCCATCCCCTGATTGGCTACACCTTC.

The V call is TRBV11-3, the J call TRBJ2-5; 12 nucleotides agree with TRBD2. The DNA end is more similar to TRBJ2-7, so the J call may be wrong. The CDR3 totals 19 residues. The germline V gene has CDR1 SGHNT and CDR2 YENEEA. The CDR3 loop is CASSSPRGTSGSFSYEQYF. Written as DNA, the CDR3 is TGTGCCAGCAGCTCCCCAAGGGGGACTAGCGGGTCTTTTTCCTACGAGCAGTACTTC.

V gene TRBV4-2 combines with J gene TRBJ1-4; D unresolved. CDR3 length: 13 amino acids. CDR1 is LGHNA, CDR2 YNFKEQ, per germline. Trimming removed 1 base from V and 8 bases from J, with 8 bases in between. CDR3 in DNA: TGTGCCAGCAGCCAAGTCTTGGCCGAAAAACTGTTTTTT. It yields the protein CASSQVLAEKLFF.

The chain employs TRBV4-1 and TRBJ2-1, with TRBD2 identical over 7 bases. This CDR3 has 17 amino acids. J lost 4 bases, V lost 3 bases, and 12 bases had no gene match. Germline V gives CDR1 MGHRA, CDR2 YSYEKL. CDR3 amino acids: CASSQERSSGAYNEQFF. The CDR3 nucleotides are TGCGCCAGCAGCCAGGAAAGATCTAGCGGAGCTTACAATGAGCAGTTCTTC.

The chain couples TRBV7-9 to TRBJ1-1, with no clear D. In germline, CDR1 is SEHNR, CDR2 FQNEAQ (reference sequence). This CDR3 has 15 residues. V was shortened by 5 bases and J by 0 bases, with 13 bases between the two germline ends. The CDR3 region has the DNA TGTGCCAGCAGCAACCCACAGATTATGAACACTGAAGCTTTCTTT. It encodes CASSNPQIMNTEAFF.

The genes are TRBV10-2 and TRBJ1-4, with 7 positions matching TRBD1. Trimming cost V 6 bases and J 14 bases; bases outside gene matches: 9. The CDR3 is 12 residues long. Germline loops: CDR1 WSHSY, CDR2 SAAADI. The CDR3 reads CASSTTGAGLFF. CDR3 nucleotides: TGCGCCAGCAGCACCACAGGGGCGGGGCTGTTTTTT.

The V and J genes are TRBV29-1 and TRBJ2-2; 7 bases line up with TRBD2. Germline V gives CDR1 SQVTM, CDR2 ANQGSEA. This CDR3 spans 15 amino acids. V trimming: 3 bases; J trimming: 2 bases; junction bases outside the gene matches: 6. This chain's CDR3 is CSVESGTTNTGELFF. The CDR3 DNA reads TGCAGCGTTGAGTCCGGGACTACTAACACCGGGGAGCTGTTTTTT.

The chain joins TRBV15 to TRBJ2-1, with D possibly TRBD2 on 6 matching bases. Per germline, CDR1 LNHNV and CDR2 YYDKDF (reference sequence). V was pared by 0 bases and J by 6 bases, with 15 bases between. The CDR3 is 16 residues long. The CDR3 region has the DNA TGTGCCACCAGCAGAGAAGGACCGGGACTCCTCAATGAGCAGTTCTTC. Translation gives CATSREGPGLLNEQFF.